This T cell receptor (beta chain) was sequenced during a study of blood T cell repertoires in COVID-19. Background on the study: In each case, the material was cDNA or gDNA derived from T cells, B-cell-depleted T cells, or PBMCs.

V dropped 4 bases and J dropped 5; count of bases not matched to a gene: 14. The CDR3 sequence is 19 residues long. The germline CDR1 and CDR2 sequences are SGHNT and YENEEA. This clone was detected only once. Authors' analysis steps: Amplification of reference gene primers provided the estimated nucleated cell counts. This table comes from immunoSEQ multiplex PCR, and its TCRdb copy is limited to in-frame clones, with some not included. V and J calls and clone size are given by that table; D and trimming were obtained from the DNA. The repertoire holds 90,000 to 150,000 clones, with roughly 87% as singletons.

This receptor was taken from an older man with acute or convalescent COVID-19. V is TRBV11-3 and J is TRBJ2-2, with 12 bases that match TRBD2. Sequencing used peripheral blood. CDR3 loop: CASSSTGTSGLEGTGELFF. Written as DNA, the CDR3 is TGTGCCAGCAGCTCAACCGGGACTAGCGGGTTGGAGGGGACCGGGGAGCTGTTTTTT.